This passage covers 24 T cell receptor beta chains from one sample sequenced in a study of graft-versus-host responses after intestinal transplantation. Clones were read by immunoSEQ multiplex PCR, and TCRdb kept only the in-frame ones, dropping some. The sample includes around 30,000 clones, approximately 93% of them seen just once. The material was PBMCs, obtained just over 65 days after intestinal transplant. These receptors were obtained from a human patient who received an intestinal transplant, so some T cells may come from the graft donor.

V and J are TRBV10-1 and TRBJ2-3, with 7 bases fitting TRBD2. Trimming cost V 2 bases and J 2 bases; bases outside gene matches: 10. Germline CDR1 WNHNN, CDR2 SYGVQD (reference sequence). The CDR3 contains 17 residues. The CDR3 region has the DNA TGCGCCAGCAGTGAGAGTCTAGCGGCGGAGAACACAGATACGCAGTATTTT. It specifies CASSESLAAENTDTQYF.

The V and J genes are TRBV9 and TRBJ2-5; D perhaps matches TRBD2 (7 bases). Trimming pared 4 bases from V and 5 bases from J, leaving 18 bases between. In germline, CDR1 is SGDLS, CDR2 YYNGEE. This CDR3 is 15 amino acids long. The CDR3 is CASSLEGGGSETQYF. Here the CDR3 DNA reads TGTGCCAGCAGCCTAGAGGGCGGGGGCTCTGAGACCCAGTACTTC.

CDR3 sequence reads: CASSLAGGAGYTF. Written as DNA, the CDR3 is TGTGCCAGCAGCTTAGCAGGGGGTGCTGGCTACACCTTC. The rearrangement joins TRBV7-6 to TRBJ1-2, with a tentative D call TRBD1 (6 bases). CDR3 length: 13 residues. The germline V gene encodes CDR1 SGHVS and CDR2 FNYEAQ. V was clipped by 0 bases and J by 7 bases, with 9 bases between them.

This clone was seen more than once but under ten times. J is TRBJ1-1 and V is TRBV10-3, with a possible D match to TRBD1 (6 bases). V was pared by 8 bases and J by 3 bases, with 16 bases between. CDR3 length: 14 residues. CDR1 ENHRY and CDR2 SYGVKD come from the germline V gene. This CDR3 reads CAILEQGDDTEAFF. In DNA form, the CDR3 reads TGTGCCATCCTCGAACAGGGAGACGACACTGAAGCTTTCTTT.

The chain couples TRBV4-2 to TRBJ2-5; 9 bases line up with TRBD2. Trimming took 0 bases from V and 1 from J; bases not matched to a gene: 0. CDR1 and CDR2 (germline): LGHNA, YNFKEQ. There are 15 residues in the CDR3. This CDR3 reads CASSQERGGQETQYF. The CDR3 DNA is TGTGCCAGCAGCCAAGAGCGGGGGGGCCAAGAGACCCAGTACTTC.

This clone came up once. The CDR3 protein is CASSPQGPGYEQYF. The CDR3, as DNA: TGTGCCAGCAGCCCACAGGGTCCTGGGTACGAGCAGTACTTC. The chain is built from TRBV7-6 and TRBJ2-7; D is possibly TRBD1 (6 bases). Germline assignment: CDR1 SGHVS and CDR2 FNYEAQ. With 5 bases removed from V and 4 bases from J, the gap between germline ends came to 15 bases. The CDR3 runs 14 residues.

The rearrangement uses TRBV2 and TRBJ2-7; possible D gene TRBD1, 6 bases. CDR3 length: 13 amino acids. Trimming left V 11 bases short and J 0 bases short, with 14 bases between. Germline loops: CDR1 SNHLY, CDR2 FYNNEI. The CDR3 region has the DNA TGTGCCTGGAACCGGGACATCTCCTACGAGCAGTACTTC. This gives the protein CAWNRDISYEQYF.

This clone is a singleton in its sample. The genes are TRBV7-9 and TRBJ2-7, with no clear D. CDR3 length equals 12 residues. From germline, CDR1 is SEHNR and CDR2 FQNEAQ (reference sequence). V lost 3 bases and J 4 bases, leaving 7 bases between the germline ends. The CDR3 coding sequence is TGTGCCAGCAGCTTTTGGGGTTACGAGCAGTACTTC. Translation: CASSFWGYEQYF.

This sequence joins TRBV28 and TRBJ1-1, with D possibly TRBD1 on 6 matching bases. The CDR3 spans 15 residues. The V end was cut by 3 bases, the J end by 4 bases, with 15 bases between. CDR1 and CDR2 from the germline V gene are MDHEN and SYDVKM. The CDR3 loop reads CASSFIGGGITEAFF. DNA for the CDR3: TGTGCCAGCAGTTTTATTGGGGGCGGGATCACTGAAGCTTTCTTT. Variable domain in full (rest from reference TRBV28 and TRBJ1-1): DVKVTQSSRYLVKRTGEKVFLECVQDMDHENMFWYRQDPGLGLRLIYFSYDVKMKEKGDIPEGYSVSREKKERFSLILESASTNQTSMYLCASSFIGGGITEAFFGQGTRLTVV.

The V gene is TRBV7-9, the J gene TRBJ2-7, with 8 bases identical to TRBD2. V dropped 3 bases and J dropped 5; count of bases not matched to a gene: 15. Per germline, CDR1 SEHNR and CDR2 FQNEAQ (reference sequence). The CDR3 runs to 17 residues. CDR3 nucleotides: TGTGCCAGCAGCTTGACCACTAGCGGTCGGGCGGGGGACGAGCAGTACTTC. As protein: CASSLTTSGRAGDEQYF. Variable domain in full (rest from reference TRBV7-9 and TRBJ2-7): DTGVSQNPRHKITKRGQNVTFRCDPISEHNRLYWYRQTLGQGPEFLTYFQNEAQLEKSRLLSDRFSAERPKGSFSTLEIQRTEQGDSAMYLCASSLTTSGRAGDEQYFGPGTRLTVT.

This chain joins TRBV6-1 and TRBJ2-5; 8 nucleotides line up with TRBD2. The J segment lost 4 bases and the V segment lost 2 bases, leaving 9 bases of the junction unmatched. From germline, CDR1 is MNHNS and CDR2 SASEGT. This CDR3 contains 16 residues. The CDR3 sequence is CASSEYGAGEPETQYF. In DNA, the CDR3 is TGTGCCAGCAGTGAATACGGAGCGGGAGAGCCAGAGACCCAGTACTTC.

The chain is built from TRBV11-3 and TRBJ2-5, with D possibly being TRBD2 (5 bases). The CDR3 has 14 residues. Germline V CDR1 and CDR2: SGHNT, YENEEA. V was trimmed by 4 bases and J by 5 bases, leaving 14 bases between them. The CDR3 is CASSSGLEQETQYF. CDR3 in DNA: TGTGCCAGCAGCTCCGGACTGGAACAGGAGACCCAGTACTTC.

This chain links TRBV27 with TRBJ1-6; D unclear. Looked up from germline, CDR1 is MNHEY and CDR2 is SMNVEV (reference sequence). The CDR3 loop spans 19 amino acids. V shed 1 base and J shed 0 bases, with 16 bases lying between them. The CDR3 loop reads CASSLYFIGPSSYNSPLHF. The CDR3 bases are TGTGCCAGCAGTTTATATTTTATCGGACCGAGCTCCTATAATTCACCCCTCCACTTT.

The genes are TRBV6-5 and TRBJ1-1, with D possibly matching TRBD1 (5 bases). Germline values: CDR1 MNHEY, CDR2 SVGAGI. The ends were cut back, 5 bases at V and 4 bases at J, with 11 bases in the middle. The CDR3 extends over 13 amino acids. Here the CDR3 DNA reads TGTGCCAGCAGTGAATGGGGGGGCACTGAAGCTTTCTTT. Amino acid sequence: CASSEWGGTEAFF.

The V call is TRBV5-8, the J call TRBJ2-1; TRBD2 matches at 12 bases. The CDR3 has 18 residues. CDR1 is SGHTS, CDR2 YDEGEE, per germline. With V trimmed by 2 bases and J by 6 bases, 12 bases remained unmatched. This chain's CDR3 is CASSLVLAGGPSINEQFF. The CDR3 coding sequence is TGTGCCAGCAGCTTAGTGCTAGCGGGGGGGCCCTCGATCAATGAGCAGTTCTTC.

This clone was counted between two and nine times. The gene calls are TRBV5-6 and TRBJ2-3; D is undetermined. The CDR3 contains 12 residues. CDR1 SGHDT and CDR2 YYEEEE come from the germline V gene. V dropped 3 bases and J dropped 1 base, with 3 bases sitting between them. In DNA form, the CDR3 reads TGTGCCAGCAGCTGGGGCACAGATACGCAGTATTTT. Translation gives CASSWGTDTQYF.

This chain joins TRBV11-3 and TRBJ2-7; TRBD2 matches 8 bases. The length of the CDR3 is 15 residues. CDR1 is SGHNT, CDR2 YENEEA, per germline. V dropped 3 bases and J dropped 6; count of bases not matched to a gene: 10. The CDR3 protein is CASSFRAGEGTEQYF. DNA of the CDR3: TGTGCCAGCAGCTTCCGAGCGGGGGAAGGAACCGAGCAGTACTTC. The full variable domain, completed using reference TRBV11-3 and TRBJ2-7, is EAGVVQSPRYKIIEKKQPVAFWCNPISGHNTLYWYLQNLGQGPELLIRYENEEAVDDSQLPKDRFSAERLKGVDSTLKIQPAELGDSAVYLCASSFRAGEGTEQYFGPGTRLTVT.

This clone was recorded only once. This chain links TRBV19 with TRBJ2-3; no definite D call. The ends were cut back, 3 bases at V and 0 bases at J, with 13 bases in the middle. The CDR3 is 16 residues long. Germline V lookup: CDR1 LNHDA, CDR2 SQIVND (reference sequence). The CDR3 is CASSMVGFSSTDTQYF. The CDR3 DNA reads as TGTGCCAGTAGTATGGTGGGCTTTTCTAGCACAGATACGCAGTATTTT.

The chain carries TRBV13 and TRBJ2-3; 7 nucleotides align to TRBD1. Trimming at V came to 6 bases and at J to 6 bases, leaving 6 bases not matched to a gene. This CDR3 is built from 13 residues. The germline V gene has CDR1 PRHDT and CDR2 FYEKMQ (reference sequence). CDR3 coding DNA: TGTGCCAGCAGTTCCGGGACAGCCGATACGCAGTATTTT. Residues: CASSSGTADTQYF. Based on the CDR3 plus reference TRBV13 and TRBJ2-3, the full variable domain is AAGVIQSPRHLIKEKRETATLKCYPIPRHDTVYWYQQGPGQDPQFLISFYEKMQSDKGSIPDRFSAQQFSDYHSELNMSSLELGDSALYFCASSSGTADTQYFGPGTRLTVL.

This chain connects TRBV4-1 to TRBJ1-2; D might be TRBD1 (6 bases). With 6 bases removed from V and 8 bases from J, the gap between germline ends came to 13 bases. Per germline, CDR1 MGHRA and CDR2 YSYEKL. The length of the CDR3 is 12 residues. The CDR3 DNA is TGCGCCAGCAGTCAGTCGACAGGCGGCTACACCTTC. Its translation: CASSQSTGGYTF.

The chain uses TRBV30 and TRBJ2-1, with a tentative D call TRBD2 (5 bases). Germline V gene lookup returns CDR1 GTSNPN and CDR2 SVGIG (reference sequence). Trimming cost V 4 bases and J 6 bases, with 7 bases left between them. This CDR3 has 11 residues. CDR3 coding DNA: TGTGCCTGGACTAGCTCCAATGAGCAGTTCTTC. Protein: CAWTSSNEQFF.

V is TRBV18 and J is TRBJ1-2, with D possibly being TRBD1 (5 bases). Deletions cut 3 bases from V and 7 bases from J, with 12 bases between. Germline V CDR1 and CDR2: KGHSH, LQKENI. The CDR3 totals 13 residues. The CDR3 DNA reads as TGTGCCAGCTCACCGGTCAGGGAAGGTGGCTACACCTTC. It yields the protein CASSPVREGGYTF.

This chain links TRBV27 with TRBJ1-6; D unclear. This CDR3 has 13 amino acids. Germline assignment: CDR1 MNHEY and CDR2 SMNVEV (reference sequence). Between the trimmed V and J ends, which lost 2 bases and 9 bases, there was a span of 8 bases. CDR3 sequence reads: CASSLGLGSPLHF. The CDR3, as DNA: TGTGCCAGCAGTTTAGGTCTTGGTTCACCCCTCCACTTT.

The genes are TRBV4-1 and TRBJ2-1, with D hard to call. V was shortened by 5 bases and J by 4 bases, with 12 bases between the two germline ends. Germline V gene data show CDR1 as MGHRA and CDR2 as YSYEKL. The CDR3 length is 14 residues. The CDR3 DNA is TGCGCCAGCAGCTTTAGCCTGGGTTACAATGAGCAGTTCTTC. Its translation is CASSFSLGYNEQFF.